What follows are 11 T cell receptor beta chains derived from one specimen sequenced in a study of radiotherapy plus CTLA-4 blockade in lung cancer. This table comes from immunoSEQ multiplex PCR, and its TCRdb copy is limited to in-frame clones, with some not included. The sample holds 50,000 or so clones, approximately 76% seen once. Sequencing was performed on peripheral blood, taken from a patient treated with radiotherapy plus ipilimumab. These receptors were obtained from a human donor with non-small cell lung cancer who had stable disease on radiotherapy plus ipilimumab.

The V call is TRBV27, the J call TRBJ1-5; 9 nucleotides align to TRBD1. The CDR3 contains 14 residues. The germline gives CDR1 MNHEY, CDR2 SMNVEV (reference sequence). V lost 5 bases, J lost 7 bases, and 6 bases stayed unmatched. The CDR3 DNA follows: TGTGCCAGCAGTAAAGGGACAGGGAACCAGCCCCAGCATTTT. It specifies CASSKGTGNQPQHF.

The CDR3 region has the DNA TGTGCCAGCAGCCAAGTCAGGGGAGCCGAAGCTTTCTTT. Its protein product is CASSQVRGAEAFF. The chain joins TRBV14 to TRBJ1-1; a weak D match, TRBD1 (6 bases). Between the trimmed V and J ends, which lost 1 base and 8 bases, there was a span of 11 bases. CDR1 is SGHDN and CDR2 is FVKESK in the germline V gene. The CDR3 runs to 13 residues.

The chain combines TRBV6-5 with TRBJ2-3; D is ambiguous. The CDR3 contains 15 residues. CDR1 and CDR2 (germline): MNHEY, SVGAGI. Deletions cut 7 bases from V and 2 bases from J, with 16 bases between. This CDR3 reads CASTDRAHDTDTQYF. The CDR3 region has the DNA TGTGCCAGCACCGACCGGGCCCACGACACAGATACGCAGTATTTT.

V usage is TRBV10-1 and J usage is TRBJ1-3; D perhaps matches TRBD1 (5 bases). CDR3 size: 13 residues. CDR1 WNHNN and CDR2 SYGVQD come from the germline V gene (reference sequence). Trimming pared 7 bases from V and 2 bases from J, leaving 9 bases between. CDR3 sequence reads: CASKGSAGNTIYF. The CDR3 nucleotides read TGCGCCAGCAAGGGGTCTGCTGGAAACACCATATATTTT.

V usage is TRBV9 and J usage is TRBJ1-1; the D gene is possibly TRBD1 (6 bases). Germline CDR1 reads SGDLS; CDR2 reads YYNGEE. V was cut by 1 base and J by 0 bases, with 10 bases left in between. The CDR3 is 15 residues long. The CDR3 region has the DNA TGTGCCAGCAGCGTAACAGGACAGATGAACACTGAAGCTTTCTTT. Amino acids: CASSVTGQMNTEAFF.

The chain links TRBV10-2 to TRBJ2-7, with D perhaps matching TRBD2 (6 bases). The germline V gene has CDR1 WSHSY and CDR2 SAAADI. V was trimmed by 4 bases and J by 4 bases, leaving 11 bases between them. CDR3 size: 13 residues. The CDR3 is CASSGQGGYEQYF. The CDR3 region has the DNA TGCGCCAGCAGTGGCCAGGGAGGTTACGAGCAGTACTTC.

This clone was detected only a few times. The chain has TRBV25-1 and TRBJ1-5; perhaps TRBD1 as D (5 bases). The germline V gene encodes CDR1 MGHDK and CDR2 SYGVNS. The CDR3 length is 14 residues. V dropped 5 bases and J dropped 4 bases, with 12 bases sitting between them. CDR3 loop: CASSLAQVNQPQHF. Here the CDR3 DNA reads TGTGCCAGCAGTCTGGCACAGGTTAATCAGCCCCAGCATTTT.

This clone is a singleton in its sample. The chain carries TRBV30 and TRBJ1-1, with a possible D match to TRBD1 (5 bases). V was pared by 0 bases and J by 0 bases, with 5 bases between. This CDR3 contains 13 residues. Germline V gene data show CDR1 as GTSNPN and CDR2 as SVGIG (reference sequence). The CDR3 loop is CAWSVQVNTEAFF. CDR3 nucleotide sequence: TGTGCCTGGAGTGTACAGGTGAACACTGAAGCTTTCTTT. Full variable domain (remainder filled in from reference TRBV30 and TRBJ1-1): SQTIHQWPATLVQPVGSPLSLECTVEGTSNPNLYWYRQAAGRGLQLLFYSVGIGQISSEVPQNLSASRPQDRQFILSSKKLLLSDSGFYLCAWSVQVNTEAFFGQGTRLTVV.

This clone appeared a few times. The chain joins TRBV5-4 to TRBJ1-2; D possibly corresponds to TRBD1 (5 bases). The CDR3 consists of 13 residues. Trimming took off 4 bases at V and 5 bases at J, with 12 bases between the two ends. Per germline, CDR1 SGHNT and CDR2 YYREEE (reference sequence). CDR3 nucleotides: TGTGCCAGCAGCGATGCTAAGGGGTATGGCTACACCTTC. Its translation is CASSDAKGYGYTF.

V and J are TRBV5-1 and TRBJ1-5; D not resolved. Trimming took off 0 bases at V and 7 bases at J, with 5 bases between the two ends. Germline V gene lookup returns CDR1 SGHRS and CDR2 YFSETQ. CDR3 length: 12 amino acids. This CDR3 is CASSLEGQPQHF. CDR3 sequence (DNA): TGCGCCAGCAGCTTGGAGGGCCAGCCCCAGCATTTT.

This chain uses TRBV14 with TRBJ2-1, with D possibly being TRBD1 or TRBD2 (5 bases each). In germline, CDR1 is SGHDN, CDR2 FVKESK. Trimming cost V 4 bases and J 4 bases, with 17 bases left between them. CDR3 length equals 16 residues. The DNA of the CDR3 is TGTGCCAGCAGCCCCCCCGGGGCTGTGGGGTACAATGAGCAGTTCTTC. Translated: CASSPPGAVGYNEQFF.